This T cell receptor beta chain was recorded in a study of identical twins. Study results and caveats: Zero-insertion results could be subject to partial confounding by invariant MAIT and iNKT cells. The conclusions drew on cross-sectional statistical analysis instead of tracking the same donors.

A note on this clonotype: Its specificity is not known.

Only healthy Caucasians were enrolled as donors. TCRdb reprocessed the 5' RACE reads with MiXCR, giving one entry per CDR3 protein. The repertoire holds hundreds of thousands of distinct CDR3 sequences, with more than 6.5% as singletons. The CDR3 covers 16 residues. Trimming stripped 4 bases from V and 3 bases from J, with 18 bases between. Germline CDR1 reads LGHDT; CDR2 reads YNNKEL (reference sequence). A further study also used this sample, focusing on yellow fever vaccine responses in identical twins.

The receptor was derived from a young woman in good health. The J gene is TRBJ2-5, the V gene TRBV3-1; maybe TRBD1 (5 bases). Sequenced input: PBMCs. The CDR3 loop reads CASSRLGLVREETQYF. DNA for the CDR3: TGTGCCAGCAGCCGCCTTGGGCTCGTCAGGGAAGAGACCCAGTACTTC.